A single sample is the source of the 32 T cell receptor beta chains below, sequenced in a study of blood T cell repertoires in COVID-19 (dated by TCRdb to 2018 to 2021). Library preparation used the immunoSEQ multiplex PCR assay. Imported from immuneACCESS, the table was reduced by TCRdb to in-frame sequences with V and J called. These copies leave out some clones; in studies compared against another copy, an unresolved V gene accounts for under half, and the cause of the remainder is not known. The table for this sample lists fewer than 350,000 clones; approximately 91% of them were counted only once. The ten biggest clones cover around 9.5% of the sample. Material for sequencing was PBMCs or T cells enriched from blood (not recorded which). The receptor source for this set is a woman between 40 and 55 years old who had recovered from COVID-19.

The chain combines TRBV7-9 with TRBJ2-7; a weak D match, TRBD1 (5 bases). The CDR3 has 16 residues. Germline assignment: CDR1 SEHNR and CDR2 FQNEAQ (reference sequence). Trimming took off 4 bases at V and 2 bases at J, with 18 bases between the two ends. The CDR3 DNA reads as TGTGCCAGCAGCTCGCAGCCCCAGGGTGTCACCTACGAGCAGTACTTC. Translating gives CASSSQPQGVTYEQYF.

As to this clone: Other DNA sequences in the sample encode the same CDR3. This sequence joins TRBV30 and TRBJ1-1; the D gene is possibly TRBD1 (6 bases). Germline V gene lookup returns CDR1 GTSNPN and CDR2 SVGIG (reference sequence). The V end was cut by 3 bases, the J end by 2 bases, with 13 bases between. The CDR3 covers 14 residues. As DNA, the CDR3 is TGTGCCTGGAGCCCGGGACATTTAAACACTGAAGCTTTCTTT. It translates to CAWSPGHLNTEAFF.

The chain carries TRBV9 and TRBJ2-5, with TRBD2 matching over 8 bases. Germline V gene sequence: CDR1 SGDLS, CDR2 YYNGEE. The V gene end was trimmed by 4 bases and the J gene end by 5 bases; junction bases not matched to a gene: 7. The CDR3 has 14 amino acids. In nucleotides, the CDR3 is TGTGCCAGCAGCCTCCGAGCGGGAGAGGAGACCCAGTACTTC. Protein sequence: CASSLRAGEETQYF.

Regarding this clone: The sample has other DNA sequences that encode this CDR3 too. V gene TRBV11-3 combines with J gene TRBJ2-1; D is perhaps TRBD2 (6 bases). This CDR3 has 13 amino acids. Trimming took 5 bases from V and 4 from J, leaving 9 bases between them. Germline V gene sequence: CDR1 SGHNT, CDR2 YENEEA. The chain's CDR3 is CASSRDSYNEQFF. Written as DNA, the CDR3 is TGTGCCAGCAGCCGGGACTCGTACAATGAGCAGTTCTTC.

V is TRBV5-1 and J is TRBJ2-1; tentative D call: TRBD2 (6 bases). V lost 3 bases and J 0 bases, leaving 13 bases between the germline ends. Germline-derived CDR1 and CDR2 are SGHRS and YFSETQ. The CDR3 runs 16 residues. The CDR3 nucleotides read TGCGCCAGCAGCTCCCAAGGGAGGAGCTCCTACAATGAGCAGTTCTTC. This gives the protein CASSSQGRSSYNEQFF.

Only one count was recorded for this clone. This sequence joins TRBV11-3 and TRBJ2-3; TRBD2 matches at 11 bases. CDR1 and CDR2 (germline): SGHNT, YENEEA. The V and J ends lost 5 bases and 7 bases, in that order; junction bases with no gene match: 8. This CDR3 spans 15 amino acids. Here the CDR3 reads CASSRGLAGRNTQYF. The CDR3 DNA reads as TGTGCCAGCAGCCGTGGACTAGCGGGTCGGAATACGCAGTATTTT.

The V gene is TRBV12-3 or TRBV12-4, the J gene TRBJ1-4, with D hard to call. V lost 6 bases, J lost 8 bases, and 13 bases lay in between. The CDR3 covers 13 residues. The CDR3 DNA is TGTGCCAGCAGCCCCCGTTTTGTAGAAAAACTGTTTTTT. Amino acid sequence: CASSPRFVEKLFF.

This chain connects TRBV18 to TRBJ2-1; TRBD1 matches 7 bases. Unmatched junction bases numbered 6, after V lost 0 bases and J lost 10 bases. The CDR3 contains 14 residues. Germline CDR1 KGHSH, CDR2 LQKENI. CDR3 in amino acids: CASSPPGQYEEQFF. CDR3 nucleotides: TGTGCCAGCTCACCACCGGGACAGTATGAGGAGCAGTTCTTC.

V usage is TRBV4-2 and J usage is TRBJ1-2; D is undetermined. Trimming pared 8 bases from V and 7 bases from J, leaving 20 bases between. CDR1 is LGHNA, CDR2 YNFKEQ, per germline. The CDR3 sequence is 14 residues long. CDR3 sequence reads: CASQEAVAMGGYTF. CDR3 DNA: TGTGCCAGCCAGGAAGCGGTCGCGATGGGTGGCTACACCTTC.

This clone appeared a few times. J is TRBJ2-3 and V is TRBV4-1, with D possibly matching TRBD2 (5 bases). This CDR3 has 15 residues. CDR1 and CDR2 from the germline V gene are MGHRA and YSYEKL. Trimming cost V 0 bases and J 6 bases, with 13 bases left between them. The CDR3 region is CASSQDHGGMDTQYF. The CDR3 DNA sequence: TGCGCCAGCAGCCAAGATCACGGAGGAATGGATACGCAGTATTTT.

The CDR3 DNA reads as TGCAGCGTTGCACCCAGGGCAACTGAAGCTTTCTTT. Translating it yields CSVAPRATEAFF. The rearrangement joins TRBV29-1 to TRBJ1-1; perhaps TRBD1 as D (5 bases). Trimming removed 4 bases at V and 5 bases at J, with 11 bases between. This CDR3 comprises 12 residues. From germline, CDR1 is SQVTM and CDR2 ANQGSEA.

J is TRBJ2-3 and V is TRBV29-1, with D possibly being TRBD2 (5 bases). V lost 0 bases to trimming and J lost 5 bases, with 9 bases between them. CDR3 length: 13 amino acids. CDR1 is SQVTM and CDR2 is ANQGSEA in the germline V gene. CDR3 nucleotides: TGCAGCGTTGAAGATCCCCGGGGAGATACGCAGTATTTT. Translated: CSVEDPRGDTQYF.

J is TRBJ2-7 and V is TRBV9, with a tentative D call TRBD1 (5 bases). This CDR3 has 14 residues. CDR1 is SGDLS, CDR2 YYNGEE, per germline. Trimming removed 4 bases at V and 0 bases at J, with 11 bases between. In nucleotides, the CDR3 is TGTGCCAGCAGCAACCTGGACAACTCCTACGAGCAGTACTTC. This gives the protein CASSNLDNSYEQYF.

This chain connects TRBV18 to TRBJ1-2, with TRBD1 matching 9 bases. The junction had 14 bases not matched to a gene; V was cut back by 2 bases and J by 4 bases. Germline V lookup: CDR1 KGHSH, CDR2 LQKENI. The CDR3 spans 18 residues. DNA for the CDR3: TGTGCCAGCTCACCAGTGGGTCCGACTGGGACAGGGATCTATGGCTACACCTTC. This translates into CASSPVGPTGTGIYGYTF.

The rearrangement links TRBV7-2 to TRBJ2-7; 9 bases map to TRBD1. The V gene end was trimmed by 5 bases and the J gene end by 3 bases; junction bases not matched to a gene: 8. In germline, CDR1 is SGHTA, CDR2 FQGNSA. This CDR3 is built from 15 residues. CDR3 nucleotides: TGTGCCAGCAGCCCAGCGGGACAGGGTTTCTACGAGCAGTACTTC. Translating it yields CASSPAGQGFYEQYF.

J is TRBJ1-5 and V is TRBV6-5; D perhaps matches TRBD1 (6 bases). With 5 bases removed from V and 7 bases from J, the gap between germline ends came to 9 bases. The CDR3 is 12 amino acids. Per the germline V gene, CDR1 is MNHEY and CDR2 is SVGAGI. The CDR3 loop reads CASSRRGQPQHF. The CDR3 DNA is TGTGCCAGCAGTCGTAGGGGGCAGCCCCAGCATTTT.

With regard to this clone: The same CDR3 arises from other DNA sequences in this sample as well. The gene calls are TRBV18 and TRBJ1-1; 11 bases align to TRBD1. CDR1 is KGHSH, CDR2 LQKENI, per germline. The J segment lost 1 base and the V segment lost 2 bases, leaving 3 bases of the junction unmatched. This CDR3 has 16 amino acids. CDR3 DNA sequence: TGTGCCAGCTCACCATCCGGACAGGGGGCGAACACTGAAGCTTTCTTT. This codes for CASSPSGQGANTEAFF.

This chain connects TRBV18 to TRBJ1-5; no clear D. Trimming removed 2 bases at V and 3 bases at J, with 14 bases between. The CDR3 totals 16 residues. Germline V gene data show CDR1 as KGHSH and CDR2 as LQKENI. The CDR3 loop is CASSPIDLDYNQPQHF. CDR3 DNA: TGTGCCAGCTCACCAATCGACCTTGACTACAATCAGCCCCAGCATTTT.

The chain carries TRBV27 and TRBJ1-4; D might be TRBD1 (5 bases). CDR3 size: 14 residues. CDR1 and CDR2 (germline): MNHEY, SMNVEV (reference sequence). Trimming pared 9 bases from V and 3 bases from J, leaving 14 bases between. CDR3: CASGPWGANEKLFF. CDR3 coding DNA: TGTGCCAGTGGCCCATGGGGGGCTAATGAAAAACTGTTTTTT.

V is TRBV7-8 and J is TRBJ2-3; 7 nucleotides line up with TRBD2. Per germline, CDR1 SGHVS and CDR2 FQNEAQ. The CDR3 sequence is 16 residues long. V was pared by 1 base and J by 3 bases, with 7 bases of the junction left unmatched. The CDR3 spells CASSLGLRGSTDTQYF. As DNA, the CDR3 is TGTGCCAGCAGCTTAGGTCTTCGCGGGAGTACAGATACGCAGTATTTT.

The gene calls are TRBV9 and TRBJ2-5; 9 bases fit TRBD2. This CDR3 has 15 residues. J was trimmed by 2 bases and V by 4 bases; bases with no gene match: 6. Germline CDR1 is SGDLS and CDR2 is YYNGEE. The CDR3 sequence is CASSPGTSRQETQYF. The CDR3 coding sequence is TGTGCCAGCAGCCCGGGGACTAGCCGTCAAGAGACCCAGTACTTC. Looking up the rest from reference TRBV9 and TRBJ2-5 gives the full variable domain: DSGVTQTPKHLITATGQRVTLRCSPRSGDLSVYWYQQSLDQGLQFLIQYYNGEERAKGNILERFSAQQFPDLHSELNLSSLELGDSALYFCASSPGTSRQETQYFGPGTRLLVL.

This clone was seen only once. The rearrangement joins TRBV9 to TRBJ2-1, with a weak D call TRBD1 (5 bases). Looked up from germline, CDR1 is SGDLS and CDR2 is YYNGEE. V lost 2 bases to trimming and J lost 9 bases, with 12 bases between them. CDR3 length: 13 residues. CDR3 DNA: TGTGCCAGCAGCGTTGGGGCTTCGGCTGAGCAGTTCTTC. Its protein product is CASSVGASAEQFF.

This clone was recorded once. This chain connects TRBV7-2 to TRBJ1-4, with TRBD1 as a possible D gene (5 bases). This CDR3 spans 15 amino acids. Trimming removed 3 bases at V and 1 base at J, with 9 bases between. In germline, CDR1 is SGHTA, CDR2 FQGNSA. The CDR3 DNA is TGTGCCAGCAGCTTGTTAAGGGGAACTAATGAAAAACTGTTTTTT. This gives the protein CASSLLRGTNEKLFF.

The V call is TRBV27, the J call TRBJ1-1, with 10 bases matching TRBD1. This CDR3 is 15 amino acids long. J was trimmed by 4 bases and V by 8 bases; bases with no gene match: 10. Germline V gives CDR1 MNHEY, CDR2 SMNVEV (reference sequence). CDR3 bases: TGTGCCAGCCGATCCCCGGGACAGGGGCTCACTGAAGCTTTCTTT. As protein: CASRSPGQGLTEAFF.

This sequence joins TRBV4-3 and TRBJ1-1, with D unresolved. Deletions cut 4 bases from V and 3 bases from J, with 9 bases between. CDR3 length: 13 residues. Germline assignment: CDR1 LGHNA and CDR2 YSLEER. The chain's CDR3 is CASSRSTDTEAFF. CDR3 nucleotides: TGCGCCAGCAGCCGCTCAACGGACACTGAAGCTTTCTTT.

The CDR3 DNA sequence: TGTGCCAGCAGTGACCCCGACTCGACAGGGGGAACTGAAGCTTTCTTT. Translating gives CASSDPDSTGGTEAFF. The V call is TRBV6-4, the J call TRBJ1-1; 9 positions match TRBD1. The CDR3 length is 16 residues. Germline CDR1 is MRHNA and CDR2 is SNTAGT. Germline trimming cut 2 bases from V and 5 bases from J; bases unmatched to any gene: 9.

V usage is TRBV7-2 and J usage is TRBJ1-1; TRBD1 matches at 8 bases. Trimming took 3 bases from V and 4 from J; bases not matched to a gene: 7. The CDR3 consists of 15 residues. CDR1 and CDR2 from the germline V gene are SGHTA and FQGNSA. In nucleotides, the CDR3 is TGTGCCAGCAGCTTTAGACAGGGGTCGGGCACTGAAGCTTTCTTT. It specifies CASSFRQGSGTEAFF.

The CDR3 loop is CAWSVLAGWSTEAFF. The CDR3 DNA reads TGTGCCTGGAGTGTACTGGCAGGGTGGAGCACTGAAGCTTTCTTT. The chain carries TRBV30 and TRBJ1-1; D perhaps matches TRBD1 (5 bases). Germline loops: CDR1 GTSNPN, CDR2 SVGIG (reference sequence). The CDR3 sequence is 15 residues long. Trimming left V 0 bases short and J 4 bases short, with 15 bases between.

CDR3 loop: CASSLPSEDTQYF. The CDR3 DNA reads TGCGCCAGCAGCTTGCCTAGCGAGGATACGCAGTATTTT. V usage is TRBV5-1 and J usage is TRBJ2-3, with a weak D call TRBD2 (6 bases). The CDR3 covers 13 residues. Germline-derived CDR1 and CDR2 are SGHRS and YFSETQ. V dropped 1 base and J dropped 6 bases, with 9 bases sitting between them.

This clone appeared once. The chain combines TRBV11-2 with TRBJ2-5; 10 positions agree with TRBD2. Unmatched junction bases numbered 14, after V lost 2 bases and J lost 5 bases. This CDR3 contains 18 residues. Germline V lookup: CDR1 SGHAT, CDR2 FQNNGV. CDR3 sequence (DNA): TGTGCCAGCAGCTTATCCCCTAGCGGGGGTCTAATGGGGGAGACCCAGTACTTC. Translating gives CASSLSPSGGLMGETQYF.

The chain joins TRBV9 to TRBJ2-2, with 11 positions matching TRBD2. Germline V gives CDR1 SGDLS, CDR2 YYNGEE. This CDR3 comprises 17 residues. The J segment lost 5 bases and the V segment lost 0 bases, leaving 6 bases of the junction unmatched. The CDR3 loop is CASSVATSGNLTGELFF. CDR3 sequence (DNA): TGTGCCAGCAGCGTAGCGACTAGCGGGAATCTGACCGGGGAGCTGTTTTTT.

The V gene is TRBV30, the J gene TRBJ1-1; D unresolved. The CDR3 extends over 15 amino acids. The germline V gene encodes CDR1 GTSNPN and CDR2 SVGIG (reference sequence). Deletions cut 0 bases from V and 0 bases from J, with 11 bases between. CDR3 bases: TGTGCCTGGAGTGTTGGACGGAGGATGAACACTGAAGCTTTCTTT. Encoded protein: CAWSVGRRMNTEAFF. The variable domain in full, completed from reference TRBV30 and TRBJ1-1, reads SQTIHQWPATLVQPVGSPLSLECTVEGTSNPNLYWYRQAAGRGLQLLFYSVGIGQISSEVPQNLSASRPQDRQFILSSKKLLLSDSGFYLCAWSVGRRMNTEAFFGQGTRLTVV.